The T cell receptor (beta chain) described here comes from a study of blood T cell repertoires in COVID-19. Overall study: Sources were T cells, B-cell-depleted T cells, or PBMCs; the material itself was cDNA or gDNA.

As processed by the authors: Amplification with reference gene primers provided the estimates of nucleated cell counts. TCRdb keeps only in-frame clones here, not all; method: immunoSEQ multiplex PCR. D and trimming were read from the DNA, whereas the V and J calls and clone size are those reported in that table. This table holds roughly 15,000 clones, roughly 73% found once. The CDR3 runs to 15 residues. V was clipped by 4 bases and J by 4 bases; unmatched bases: 4. Germline V gene sequence: CDR1 SGHDN, CDR2 FVKESK. Sequencing was performed on peripheral blood. This TCR came from a boy between 2 and 15 years old with active or convalescent COVID-19. This chain uses TRBV14 with TRBJ1-2, with TRBD1 matching 12 bases. The CDR3 is CASSPGTGGLYGYTF. In nucleotides, the CDR3 is TGTGCCAGCAGCCCCGGGACAGGGGGCCTCTATGGCTACACCTTC. Full variable domain (missing parts from reference TRBV14 and TRBJ1-2): EAGVTQFPSHSVIEKGQTVTLRCDPISGHDNLYWYRRVMGKEIKFLLHFVKESKQDESGMPNNRFLAERTGGTYSTLKVQPAELEDSGVYFCASSPGTGGLYGYTFGSGTRLTVV.